These T cell receptor beta chains were read from a single sample in a study of CD4 T cells in relation to SARS-CoV-2 and coronaviruses. No antigen has been assigned to these receptors. Libraries were prepared by immunoSEQ multiplex PCR; TCRdb keeps only in-frame clonotypes and omits some of them. The table includes approximately 20,000 clones, less than 75% detected once. The sample comprised CD4+ T cells from PBMCs, cultured in vitro. Receptors originate from a human donor in good health. CDR3s include the opening cysteine and the closing phenylalanine or tryptophan. Fields, in order: clone size, V gene, J gene, CDR3 length, D gene, CDR3 DNA, CDR3 protein. A D gene is named only where the DNA matches it firmly. Clone sizes are given selectively: once, few, many, or a class where the clone is expanded.

clone size: -; V gene: TRBV7-2; J gene: TRBJ1-5; CDR3 length: 14; D gene: -; CDR3 DNA: TGTGCCAGCAGCTTAGTGTTGATCAATCAGCCCCAGCATTTT; CDR3 protein: CASSLVLINQPQHF
clone size: -; V gene: TRBV6-2/TRBV6-3; J gene: TRBJ1-2; CDR3 length: 13; D gene: -; CDR3 DNA: TGTGCCAGCAGTTTAGAGGCGACGGGTGGCTACACCTTC; CDR3 protein: CASSLEATGGYTF
clone size: -; V gene: TRBV20-1; J gene: TRBJ2-1; CDR3 length: 15; D gene: TRBD1; CDR3 DNA: TGCAGTGCTAGTGAACCGGGACAGGACTCCCGGGGGCAGTTCTTC; CDR3 protein: CSASEPGQDSRGQFF
clone size: few; V gene: TRBV10-1; J gene: TRBJ1-2; CDR3 length: 18; D gene: TRBD1; CDR3 DNA: TGCGCCAGCCCCAAGGGACAGATCCTTCGAATAGTGGCGGATGGCTACACCTTC; CDR3 protein: CASPKGQILRIVADGYTF
clone size: -; V gene: TRBV6-5; J gene: TRBJ2-7; CDR3 length: 12; D gene: -; CDR3 DNA: TGTGCCACTGGGTCGGGTGGGAACGAGCAGTACTTC; CDR3 protein: CATGSGGNEQYF
clone size: -; V gene: TRBV4-3; J gene: TRBJ2-7; CDR3 length: 15; D gene: TRBD1; CDR3 DNA: TGCGCCAGCAGCCAAGCCCGGGACAGGGTTTACGAGCAGTACTTC; CDR3 protein: CASSQARDRVYEQYF
clone size: -; V gene: TRBV7-2; J gene: TRBJ2-1; CDR3 length: 14; D gene: -; CDR3 DNA: TGTGCCAGCAGCTTAGTGCCAGACAAAGGTGAGCAGTTCTTC; CDR3 protein: CASSLVPDKGEQFF
clone size: -; V gene: TRBV11-3; J gene: TRBJ1-2; CDR3 length: 16; D gene: TRBD1; CDR3 DNA: TGTGCCAGCAGCTCTCGACAGGGGCCCCTGACTTATGGCTACACCTTC; CDR3 protein: CASSSRQGPLTYGYTF
clone size: -; V gene: TRBV5-8; J gene: TRBJ1-2; CDR3 length: 13; D gene: -; CDR3 DNA: TGTGCCAGCAGCTTAGGACGGGTCTATGGCTACACCTTC; CDR3 protein: CASSLGRVYGYTF
clone size: -; V gene: TRBV5-4; J gene: TRBJ1-2; CDR3 length: 15; D gene: TRBD1; CDR3 DNA: TGTGCCAGCAGCTTTTCTGGGACAGGGGGCTTTGGCTACACCTTC; CDR3 protein: CASSFSGTGGFGYTF
clone size: -; V gene: TRBV2; J gene: TRBJ2-7; CDR3 length: 15; D gene: -; CDR3 DNA: TGTGCCAGCAGTGAGGGGGTAGAAAGTACCTACGAGCAGTACTTC; CDR3 protein: CASSEGVESTYEQYF
clone size: -; V gene: TRBV11-2; J gene: TRBJ1-1; CDR3 length: 13; D gene: -; CDR3 DNA: TGTGCCAGCAGCTTATGGGTGGACACTGAAGCTTTCTTT; CDR3 protein: CASSLWVDTEAFF
clone size: few; V gene: TRBV9; J gene: TRBJ2-1; CDR3 length: 14; D gene: TRBD1; CDR3 DNA: TGTGCCAGCAGCTTTGGGACAGGGGGCAATGAGCAGTTCTTC; CDR3 protein: CASSFGTGGNEQFF
clone size: few; V gene: TRBV28; J gene: TRBJ2-7; CDR3 length: 13; D gene: -; CDR3 DNA: TGTGCCAGCAGAGCAGGGGGGCCTTACGAGCAGTACTTC; CDR3 protein: CASRAGGPYEQYF
clone size: -; V gene: TRBV5-1; J gene: TRBJ2-7; CDR3 length: 15; D gene: -; CDR3 DNA: TGCGCCAGCCAAGATCGTGAACGTAGCTCCTACGAGCAGTACTTC; CDR3 protein: CASQDRERSSYEQYF
clone size: -; V gene: TRBV19; J gene: TRBJ2-6; CDR3 length: 16; D gene: -; CDR3 DNA: TGTGCCAGTAGTCCCTCGTCAGGGTCTGGGGCCAACGTCCTGACTTTC; CDR3 protein: CASSPSSGSGANVLTF
clone size: once; V gene: TRBV7-8; J gene: TRBJ2-1; CDR3 length: 15; D gene: -; CDR3 DNA: TGTGCCAGCAGCTTATCCAGGGGAACCTACAATGAGCAGTTCTTC; CDR3 protein: CASSLSRGTYNEQFF
clone size: -; V gene: TRBV18; J gene: TRBJ2-4; CDR3 length: 16; D gene: -; CDR3 DNA: TGTGCCAGCTCACCCGACCTCGCGGGGTCCAAAAACATTCAGTACTTC; CDR3 protein: CASSPDLAGSKNIQYF
clone size: few; V gene: TRBV5-1; J gene: TRBJ1-2; CDR3 length: 13; D gene: TRBD1; CDR3 DNA: TGCGCCAGCAGCTCGGGACAGGGACTTGGCTACACCTTC; CDR3 protein: CASSSGQGLGYTF
clone size: -; V gene: TRBV5-1; J gene: TRBJ2-1; CDR3 length: 13; D gene: -; CDR3 DNA: TGCGCCAGCAGCTTGGAACTGGACAATGAGCAGTTCTTC; CDR3 protein: CASSLELDNEQFF
clone size: -; V gene: TRBV4-1; J gene: TRBJ2-2; CDR3 length: 16; D gene: -; CDR3 DNA: TGCGCCAGCAGCCGACCGGGGGGCAAGAACACCGGGGAGCTGTTTTTT; CDR3 protein: CASSRPGGKNTGELFF
clone size: few; V gene: TRBV5-5; J gene: TRBJ1-2; CDR3 length: 14; D gene: TRBD1; CDR3 DNA: TGTGCCAGCAGTCGGACAGGGTTATTCGTCGGCTACACCTTC; CDR3 protein: CASSRTGLFVGYTF
clone size: -; V gene: TRBV11-3; J gene: TRBJ2-1; CDR3 length: 17; D gene: -; CDR3 DNA: TGTGCCAGCAGCTTAGATCGTGGCCCCCCGGGTTACAATGAGCAGTTCTTC; CDR3 protein: CASSLDRGPPGYNEQFF
clone size: -; V gene: TRBV28; J gene: TRBJ1-2; CDR3 length: 14; D gene: -; CDR3 DNA: TGTGCCAGCAGCCCCGGACGGGCGATACTAGGCTACACCTTC; CDR3 protein: CASSPGRAILGYTF
clone size: few; V gene: TRBV5-1; J gene: TRBJ1-1; CDR3 length: 14; D gene: -; CDR3 DNA: TGCGCCAGCAGCTTGGGGAATTACAACACTGAAGCTTTCTTT; CDR3 protein: CASSLGNYNTEAFF
clone size: -; V gene: TRBV5-6; J gene: TRBJ1-2; CDR3 length: 12; D gene: -; CDR3 DNA: TGTGCCAGCAGCTTGACGGATTGGGGCTACACCTTC; CDR3 protein: CASSLTDWGYTF
clone size: -; V gene: TRBV6-5; J gene: TRBJ2-7; CDR3 length: 14; D gene: -; CDR3 DNA: TGTGCCAGCAGTTACTCGGGCGGGCGGGGTGAGCAGTACTTC; CDR3 protein: CASSYSGGRGEQYF
clone size: -; V gene: TRBV6-2/TRBV6-3; J gene: TRBJ2-1; CDR3 length: 18; D gene: TRBD2; CDR3 DNA: TGTGCCAGCAGTTCCCGGACTAGCGGGCCCAGCTCCTACAATGAGCAGTTCTTC; CDR3 protein: CASSSRTSGPSSYNEQFF
clone size: -; V gene: TRBV5-5; J gene: TRBJ2-2; CDR3 length: 14; D gene: -; CDR3 DNA: TGTGCCAGCAGCTTGGACTTGAACACCGGGGAGCTGTTTTTT; CDR3 protein: CASSLDLNTGELFF
clone size: -; V gene: TRBV5-1; J gene: TRBJ1-2; CDR3 length: 15; D gene: -; CDR3 DNA: TGCGCCAGCACCCCGTCCTTCTCGGACCCCTTAGGCTACACCTTC; CDR3 protein: CASTPSFSDPLGYTF
clone size: -; V gene: TRBV5-1; J gene: TRBJ2-7; CDR3 length: 17; D gene: -; CDR3 DNA: TGCGCCAGCAGCTTGATCAGCGGGACATCGGGTGATAGGCAGCAGTACTTC; CDR3 protein: CASSLISGTSGDRQQYF
clone size: -; V gene: TRBV7-9; J gene: TRBJ2-5; CDR3 length: 14; D gene: TRBD1; CDR3 DNA: TGTGCCAGCAGCCCCCGGGACAGTCAAGAGACCCAGTACTTC; CDR3 protein: CASSPRDSQETQYF
clone size: -; V gene: TRBV2; J gene: TRBJ1-1; CDR3 length: 15; D gene: -; CDR3 DNA: TGTGCCAGCAGCTTAACCGGGACTTGGGGCACTGAAGCTTTCTTT; CDR3 protein: CASSLTGTWGTEAFF
clone size: once; V gene: TRBV6-5; J gene: TRBJ1-1; CDR3 length: 12; D gene: -; CDR3 DNA: TGTGCCAGCAGTTTCCAACAGGGAAGACCTTTCTTT; CDR3 protein: CASSFQQGRPFF
clone size: few; V gene: TRBV4-2; J gene: TRBJ2-1; CDR3 length: 14; D gene: -; CDR3 DNA: TGTGCCAGCAGCCAGGGGGGCTCCTACAATGAGCAGTTCTTC; CDR3 protein: CASSQGGSYNEQFF